A selection of T cell receptor beta chains follows, all from one sample in a study of T-cell reconstitution after alpha-beta-depleted transplantation in children. Via MiXCR, TCRdb re-called the PCR reads, giving one row per CDR3 protein. The sample includes 600,000 to 700,000 distinct CDR3 sequences, around 16% seen only once; the top ten take about 1.1%. The sequences come from PBMCs from the stem cell graft donor, collected from the stem cell graft. The receptors come from a human donor who donated a stem cell graft to a child with acute myeloid leukemia. Both conserved end residues are part of each CDR3. The order of the fields is CDR3 length, J gene, V gene, clone size, D gene, CDR3 protein, CDR3 DNA. A D gene is named only where the DNA matches it firmly. Expanded clones get a size class; other rows say once, few or many, or leave the size out.

15 TRBJ2-7 TRBV7-2 - TRBD1 CASSVGTGLGYEQYF TGTGCCAGCAGCGTCGGGACAGGACTTGGGTACGAGCAGTACTTC
15 TRBJ1-1 TRBV7-9 - - CASSALQGRDTEAFF TGTGCCAGCAGCGCGCTTCAGGGACGCGACACTGAAGCTTTCTTT
18 TRBJ2-5 TRBV4-3 few TRBD1 CASSQPDATGGGKETQYF TGCGCCAGCAGCCAACCAGACGCGACAGGGGGTGGTAAGGAGACCCAGTACTTC
14 TRBJ2-5 TRBV6-5 few TRBD2 CASSYSPGRAIQYF TGTGCCAGCAGTTACTCCCCAGGGAGGGCCATCCAGTACTTC
13 TRBJ2-5 TRBV11-1 few - CASSPQELPTQYF TGTGCCAGCAGCCCACAGGAATTGCCGACCCAGTACTTC
18 TRBJ2-6 TRBV13 few - CASSLLGGGASGANVLTF TGTGCCAGCAGCTTATTAGGGGGGGGCGCAAGTGGGGCCAACGTCCTGACTTTC
15 TRBJ1-3 TRBV7-9 - - CASSLRQASGNTIYF TGTGCCAGCAGCTTACGGCAAGCCTCTGGAAACACCATATATTTT
16 TRBJ1-5 TRBV6-4 - - CASRNHLGRGNQPQHF TGTGCCAGCAGAAATCATCTTGGTAGGGGCAATCAGCCCCAGCATTTT
15 TRBJ2-1 TRBV7-2 many TRBD2 CASSFPTSGNNEQFF TGTGCCAGCAGCTTCCCGACTAGCGGAAACAATGAGCAGTTCTTC
14 TRBJ2-7 TRBV28 - TRBD1 CASSLSQGAREQYF TGTGCCAGCAGTTTAAGTCAGGGGGCGCGTGAGCAGTACTTC
20 TRBJ2-2 TRBV12-3/TRBV12-4 once TRBD2 CASSLRGLAGGTPGIGELFF TGTGCCAGCAGTTTACGGGGTCTGGCGGGGGGCACACCTGGGATCGGGGAGCTGTTTTTT
12 TRBJ1-1 TRBV10-3 - - CAIRGGETEAFF TGTGCCATCAGAGGAGGGGAGACTGAAGCTTTCTTT
16 TRBJ2-1 TRBV12-3/TRBV12-4 many TRBD2 CASSPPGAGVSNEQFF TGTGCCAGCAGTCCGCCCGGAGCGGGGGTGTCCAATGAGCAGTTCTTC
15 TRBJ2-1 TRBV7-2 many TRBD2 CASSLGGGAGGEQFF TGTGCCAGCAGCTTGGGCGGGGGAGCGGGTGGTGAGCAGTTCTTC
16 TRBJ2-1 TRBV6-5 - - CASSYSVTVGYNEQFF TGTGCCAGCAGTTACTCTGTGACAGTCGGCTACAATGAGCAGTTCTTC
15 TRBJ1-2 TRBV3-1 - - CASSQLWAHNYGYTF TGTGCCAGCAGCCAACTCTGGGCTCATAACTATGGCTACACCTTC
13 TRBJ1-1 TRBV5-1 many - CASSLDTNTEAFF TGCGCCAGCAGCTTGGACACGAACACTGAAGCTTTCTTT
17 TRBJ2-1 TRBV5-1 - - CASSTTTRTPFYNEQFF TGCGCCAGCAGCACTACAACCCGGACACCCTTTTACAATGAGCAGTTCTTC
13 TRBJ1-4 TRBV29-1 many - CSVATETGEKLFF TGCAGCGTTGCGACAGAAACGGGTGAAAAACTGTTTTTT
17 TRBJ2-5 TRBV7-6 few - CASSFLAETEYQETQYF TGTGCCAGCAGCTTCTTGGCCGAGACAGAGTACCAAGAGACCCAGTACTTC
14 TRBJ2-3 TRBV5-1 - - CASSNRVLQDTQYF TGCGCCAGCAGCAACCGGGTCCTTCAAGATACGCAGTATTTT
14 TRBJ2-1 TRBV7-2 many - CASTMDTPYNEQFF TGTGCCAGCACCATGGACACTCCCTACAATGAGCAGTTCTTC
13 TRBJ2-3 TRBV10-3 many - CANGRGGADTQYF TGTGCCAACGGTCGGGGCGGCGCAGATACGCAGTATTTT
13 TRBJ2-1 TRBV12-3/TRBV12-4 - TRBD2 CASSLDQGREGFF TGTGCCAGCAGTTTAGATCAGGGCCGGGAGGGATTCTTC
20 TRBJ1-1 TRBV11-3 few - CASSLVGSPAGVTMNTEAFF TGTGCCAGCAGCTTAGTAGGTAGCCCGGCGGGAGTGACAATGAACACTGAAGCTTTCTTT
14 TRBJ2-1 TRBV20-1 many - CSASWAVDYNEQFF TGCAGTGCTAGTTGGGCAGTCGACTACAATGAGCAGTTCTTC
11 TRBJ2-1 TRBV12-3/TRBV12-4 - TRBD1 CASSLWDRQFF TGTGCCAGCAGTTTATGGGACAGACAGTTCTTC
16 TRBJ2-1 TRBV9 - - CASSVGSGATYNEQFF TGTGCCAGCAGCGTAGGTAGTGGGGCCACCTACAATGAGCAGTTCTTC
18 TRBJ2-2 TRBV5-1 - - CASSLRTGGPQNTGELFF TGCGCCAGCAGCTTACGGACGGGGGGCCCTCAGAACACCGGGGAGCTGTTTTTT
15 TRBJ2-1 TRBV27 - - CASSLAWSSYNEQFF TGTGCCAGCAGTCTCGCGTGGAGCTCCTACAATGAGCAGTTCTTC
12 TRBJ1-1 TRBV7-2 - - CASSLVKGTEAF TGTGCCAGCAGCTTAGTAAAAGGTACTGAAGCTTTT
13 TRBJ1-1 TRBV29-1 many - CSVEDPPGTEAFF TGCAGCGTTGAAGATCCCCCGGGGACTGAAGCTTTCTTT
18 TRBJ2-7 TRBV5-6 few TRBD2 CASSLFSGGDHLLYEQYF TGTGCCAGCAGCTTGTTTAGCGGGGGGGACCACCTCCTATACGAGCAGTACTTC
12 TRBJ1-2 TRBV12-3/TRBV12-4 few - CASSLSGGGYTF TGTGCCAGCAGTTTATCTGGGGGAGGCTACACCTTC
16 TRBJ2-3 TRBV7-2 few - CASSPRGSGFTDTQYF TGTGCCAGCAGCCCCCGGGGTAGCGGATTCACAGATACGCAGTATTTT
14 TRBJ1-3 TRBV10-3 - - CASTGYSSGNTIYF TGTGCCAGCACCGGCTACTCCTCTGGAAACACCATATATTTT
10 TRBJ2-5 TRBV10-3 - - CAIGEETQYF TGTGCCATCGGAGAAGAGACCCAGTACTTC
16 TRBJ2-3 TRBV20-1 many TRBD1 CSAAGDSSTSTDTQYF TGCAGTGCTGCCGGGGACAGCTCAACTAGCACAGATACGCAGTATTTT
13 TRBJ2-3 TRBV29-1 many - CSVAGQFRGTQYF TGCAGCGTGGCGGGACAGTTCAGGGGGACGCAGTATTTT
15 TRBJ2-7 TRBV2 - TRBD1 CASSLDRGRIYEQYF TGTGCCAGCAGCCTGGACAGGGGGCGAATCTACGAGCAGTACTTC
15 TRBJ1-5 TRBV24-1 many - CATSDSGAYNQPQHF TGTGCCACCAGTGATAGTGGGGCCTACAATCAGCCCCAGCATTTT
14 TRBJ2-4 TRBV15 many - CATSSRVLSNIQYF TGTGCCACCAGCAGCAGGGTGCTATCAAACATTCAGTACTTC
18 TRBJ1-5 TRBV6-5 - TRBD1 CASSRQGGGGVSNQPQHF TGTGCCAGCAGTAGGCAGGGGGGGGGAGGGGTAAGCAATCAGCCCCAGCATTTT
15 TRBJ2-1 TRBV5-1 many TRBD1 CASSLGDRDNNEQFF TGCGCCAGCAGCTTGGGGGACAGGGATAACAATGAGCAGTTCTTC
12 TRBJ1-2 TRBV7-9 - - CASVGESDGYTF TGTGCCAGCGTGGGGGAAAGCGATGGCTACACCTTC
14 TRBJ2-7 TRBV20-1 many TRBD1 CSATPDRDTYEQYF TGCAGTGCGACCCCAGACAGGGACACCTACGAGCAGTACTTC
12 TRBJ1-4 TRBV13 - - CASSRGRQKLFF TGTGCCAGCAGCCGCGGACGTCAAAAACTGTTTTTT
16 TRBJ2-2 TRBV7-9 - TRBD2 CASTSTVLAGSGELFF TGTGCCAGCACTTCGACGGTCCTAGCGGGGTCGGGGGAGCTGTTTTTT
14 TRBJ2-1 TRBV5-1 few - CASSFDGRNNEQFF TGCGCCAGCAGCTTCGATGGGAGAAACAATGAGCAGTTCTTC
14 TRBJ2-5 TRBV12-3/TRBV12-4 - TRBD1 CASSFETGSETQYF TGTGCCAGCAGTTTCGAGACAGGGTCAGAGACCCAGTACTTC
18 TRBJ2-3 TRBV4-3 - TRBD2 CASSQDLRLAGGTDTQYF TGCGCCAGCAGCCAAGATCTCCGACTAGCGGGGGGCACAGATACGCAGTATTTT
15 TRBJ2-2 TRBV20-1 few - CSARAAGTNTGELFF TGCAGTGCTAGAGCTGCGGGGACGAACACCGGGGAGCTGTTTTTT
17 TRBJ1-6 TRBV5-1 few - CASSLRDPARDNSPLHF TGCGCCAGCAGCTTACGGGACCCGGCAAGGGATAATTCACCCCTCCACTTT
15 TRBJ1-2 TRBV4-3 many - CASSQDRDFMSGYTF TGCGCCAGCAGCCAAGACAGGGACTTTATGAGTGGCTACACCTTC
14 TRBJ1-1 TRBV7-2 few - CASSLRGTGIEAFF TGTGCCAGCAGCTTACGAGGGACGGGTATTGAAGCTTTCTTT